Shown below are 10 T cell receptor beta chains from a single sample sequenced in a study of CD8 T cells in ankylosing spondylitis. Findings and caveats of the study: Ankylosing spondylitis blood appeared to be characterized by a TCR beta motif of 8 or 9 highly homologous variants.

Via MiXCR, TCRdb re-called the 5' RACE reads, giving one row per CDR3 protein. Among roughly 350,000 distinct CDR3 sequences, 7% to 9% were seen once, and the ten largest hold roughly 15%. These receptors have no known antigen. The specimen sequenced was blood, either unsorted or a sorted T cell fraction (not recorded which). These receptors all come from a male donor with ankylosing spondylitis.

The CDR3 protein is CASSAGYGSVETQYF. Here the CDR3 DNA reads TGCGCCAGCAGCGCCGGCTACGGGAGCGTGGAGACCCAGTACTTC. V gene TRBV4-1 combines with J gene TRBJ2-5; tentative D call: TRBD2 (6 bases). CDR1 MGHRA and CDR2 YSYEKL come from the germline V gene. The V end was cut by 5 bases, the J end by 5 bases, with 18 bases between. This CDR3 contains 15 residues.

The chain employs TRBV20-1 and TRBJ1-2; TRBD1 is a possible D gene (6 bases). Germline V lookup: CDR1 DFQATT, CDR2 SNEGSKA (reference sequence). The CDR3 runs to 13 residues. V lost 6 bases and J lost 5, with 16 bases in between. CDR3 DNA sequence: TGCAGTGCCGATTTCAGGGGCCCATATGGCTACACCTTC. It translates to CSADFRGPYGYTF.

This clonotype was observed a handful of times. Mismatch with germline at one junction end may stem from a read error. V gene TRBV7-9 combines with J gene TRBJ2-1; weak D call: TRBD2 (7 bases). CDR3 length: 14 amino acids. CDR1 SEHNR and CDR2 FQNEAQ come from the germline V gene (reference sequence). The CDR3 reads CASNLWGGWNEQFF. The CDR3 coding sequence is TGTGCCAGCAACTTATGGGGGGGCTGGAATGAGCAGTTCTTC.

This clonotype was observed a handful of times. As DNA, the CDR3 is TGCGCCAGCAGACTACGGGACAGGGTAGACTACGAGCAGTACTTC. Protein sequence: CASRLRDRVDYEQYF. The chain has TRBV5-1 and TRBJ2-7, with 9 bases aligning to TRBD1. CDR3 size: 15 residues. Germline assignment: CDR1 SGHRS and CDR2 YFSETQ. With 5 bases clipped from V and 3 bases from J, the junction kept 9 bases outside the gene matches.

V and J are TRBV10-3 and TRBJ2-2, with D possibly TRBD1 on 6 matching bases. V gave up 4 bases and J gave up 7 bases, with 10 bases separating them. This CDR3 has 13 residues. CDR1 ENHRY and CDR2 SYGVKD come from the germline V gene. The CDR3 loop is CAISGDRFGELFF. The DNA of the CDR3 is TGTGCCATCAGTGGTGACAGGTTCGGGGAGCTGTTTTTT.

At least ten counts were recorded for this clonotype. The V and J genes are TRBV4-3 and TRBJ2-2; 7 positions agree with TRBD2. This CDR3 comprises 16 residues. In germline, CDR1 is LGHNA, CDR2 YSLEER. After removal of 3 bases from V and 5 bases from J, the junction contained 9 bases not matched to a gene. The CDR3: CASSQRGLPQTGELFF. DNA for the CDR3: TGCGCCAGCAGCCAGAGGGGACTACCCCAGACCGGGGAGCTGTTTTTT.

This chain joins TRBV20-1 and TRBJ2-2, with no clear D. The CDR3 totals 12 residues. Germline loops: CDR1 DFQATT, CDR2 SNEGSKA (reference sequence). The V end was cut by 1 base, the J end by 8 bases, with 8 bases between. CDR3 amino acids: CSARGFAGELFF. DNA for the CDR3: TGCAGTGCTAGAGGGTTCGCGGGGGAGCTGTTTTTT.

The rearrangement uses TRBV7-9 and TRBJ1-5; D might be TRBD1 (6 bases). The CDR3 totals 14 residues. CDR1 and CDR2 (germline): SEHNR, FQNEAQ (reference sequence). V gave up 1 base and J gave up 9 bases, with 13 bases separating them. The CDR3 DNA follows: TGTGCCAGCAGCTTAGGGACAGCTATGGGGCCCCAGCATTTT. Translated, it gives CASSLGTAMGPQHF.

In this sample, this clonotype turned up a few times. The chain employs TRBV4-3 and TRBJ2-1; D is ambiguous. Germline V gene lookup returns CDR1 LGHNA and CDR2 YSLEER. There are 14 residues in the CDR3. Trimming pared 1 base from V and 3 bases from J, leaving 7 bases between. CDR3 coding DNA: TGCGCCAGCAGCCAAGGAGAGGTCTACAATGAGCAGTTCTTC. Protein sequence: CASSQGEVYNEQFF.

The sample holds many counts of this clonotype. This chain joins TRBV10-3 and TRBJ1-1; D uncertain. This CDR3 spans 12 amino acids. The germline gives CDR1 ENHRY, CDR2 SYGVKD. The CDR3 reads CASTDPNTEAFF. CDR3 DNA: TGTGCAAGCACAGATCCCAACACTGAAGCTTTCTTT.